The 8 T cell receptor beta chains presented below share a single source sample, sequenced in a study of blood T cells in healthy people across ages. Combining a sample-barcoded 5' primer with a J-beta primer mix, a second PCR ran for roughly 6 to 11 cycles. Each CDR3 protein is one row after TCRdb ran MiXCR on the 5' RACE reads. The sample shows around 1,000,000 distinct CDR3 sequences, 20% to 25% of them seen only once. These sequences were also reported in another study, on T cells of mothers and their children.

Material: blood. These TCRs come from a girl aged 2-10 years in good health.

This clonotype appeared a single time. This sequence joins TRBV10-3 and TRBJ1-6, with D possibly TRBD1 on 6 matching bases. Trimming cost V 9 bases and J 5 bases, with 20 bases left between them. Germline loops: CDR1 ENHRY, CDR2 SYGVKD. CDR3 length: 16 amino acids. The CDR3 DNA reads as TGTGCCATTCTCCGCCGGGACATCGAGGATAATTCACCCCTCCACTTT. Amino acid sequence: CAILRRDIEDNSPLHF.

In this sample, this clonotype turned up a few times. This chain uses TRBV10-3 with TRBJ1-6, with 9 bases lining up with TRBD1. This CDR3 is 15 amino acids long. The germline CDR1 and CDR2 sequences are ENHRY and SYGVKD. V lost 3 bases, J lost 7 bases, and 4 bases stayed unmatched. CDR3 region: CAISESGQGNSPLHF. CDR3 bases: TGTGCCATCAGTGAATCTGGACAGGGGAATTCACCCCTCCACTTT.

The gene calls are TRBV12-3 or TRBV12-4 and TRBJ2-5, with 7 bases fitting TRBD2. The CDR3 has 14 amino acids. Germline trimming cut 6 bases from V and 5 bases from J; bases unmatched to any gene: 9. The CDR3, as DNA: TGTGCCAGCAGGGGGGGGACGTGGTCGGAGACCCAGTACTTC. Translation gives CASRGGTWSETQYF.

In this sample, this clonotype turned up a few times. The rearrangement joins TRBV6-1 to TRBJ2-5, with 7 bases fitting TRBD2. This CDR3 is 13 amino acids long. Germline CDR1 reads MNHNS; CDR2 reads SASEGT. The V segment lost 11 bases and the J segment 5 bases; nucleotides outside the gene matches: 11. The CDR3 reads CASTGGPRETQYF. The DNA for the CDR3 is TGTGCCTCGACGGGAGGACCACGGGAGACCCAGTACTTC.

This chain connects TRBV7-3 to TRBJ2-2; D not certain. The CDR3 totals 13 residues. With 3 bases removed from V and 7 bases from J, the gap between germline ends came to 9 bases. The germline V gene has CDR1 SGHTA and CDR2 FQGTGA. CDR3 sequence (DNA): TGTGCCAGCAGCTTCCTTTTCAGCGGGGAGCTGTTTTTT. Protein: CASSFLFSGELFF.

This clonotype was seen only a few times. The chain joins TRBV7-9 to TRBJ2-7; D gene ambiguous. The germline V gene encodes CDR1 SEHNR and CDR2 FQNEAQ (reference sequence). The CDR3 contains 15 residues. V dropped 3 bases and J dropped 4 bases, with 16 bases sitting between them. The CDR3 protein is CASSLVPSIGYEQYF. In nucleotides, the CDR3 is TGTGCCAGCAGCTTGGTCCCTTCAATAGGGTACGAGCAGTACTTC.

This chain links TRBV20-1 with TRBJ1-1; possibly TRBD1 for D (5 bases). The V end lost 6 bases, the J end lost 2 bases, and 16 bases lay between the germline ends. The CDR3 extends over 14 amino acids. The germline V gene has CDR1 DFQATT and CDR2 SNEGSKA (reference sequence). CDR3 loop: CSATSEGANTEAFF. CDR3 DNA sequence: TGCAGTGCCACTAGCGAAGGGGCCAACACTGAAGCTTTCTTT.

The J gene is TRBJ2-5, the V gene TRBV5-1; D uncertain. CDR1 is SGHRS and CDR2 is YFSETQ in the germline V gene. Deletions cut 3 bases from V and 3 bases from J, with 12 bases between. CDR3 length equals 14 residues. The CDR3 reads CASSWAHGEETQYF. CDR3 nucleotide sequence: TGCGCCAGCAGCTGGGCCCACGGAGAAGAGACCCAGTACTTC.